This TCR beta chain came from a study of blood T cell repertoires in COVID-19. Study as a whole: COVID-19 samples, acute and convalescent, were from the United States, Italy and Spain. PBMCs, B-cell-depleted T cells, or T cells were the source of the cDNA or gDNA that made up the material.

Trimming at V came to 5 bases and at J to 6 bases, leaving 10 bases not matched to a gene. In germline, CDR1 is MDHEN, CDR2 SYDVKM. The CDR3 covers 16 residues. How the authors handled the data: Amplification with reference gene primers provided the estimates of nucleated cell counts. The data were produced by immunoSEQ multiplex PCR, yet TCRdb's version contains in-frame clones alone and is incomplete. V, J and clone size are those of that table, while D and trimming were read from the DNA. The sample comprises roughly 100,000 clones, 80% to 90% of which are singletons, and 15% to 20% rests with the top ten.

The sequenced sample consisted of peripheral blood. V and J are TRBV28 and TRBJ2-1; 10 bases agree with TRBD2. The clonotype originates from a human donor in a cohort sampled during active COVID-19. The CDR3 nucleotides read TGTGCCAGCAGTCTCACCGGGACTAGCGTCAGCAATGAGCAGTTCTTC. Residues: CASSLTGTSVSNEQFF.